The next 20 T cell receptor beta chains were all read from a single sample in a study of regulatory T cells in long-lasting Graves disease. The time point is: persistent/refractory GD, antithyroid drugs over 5 years with positive TRAb. The TCR library was made from RNA extracted from PBMCs. Combining iRepertoire HTBI primers with Arm-PCR of CDR3 regions, the authors built TCR beta libraries. TCRdb reanalysed the multiplex PCR reads using MiXCR and keeps one entry per CDR3 protein. The sample gives 300,000 to 400,000 distinct CDR3 sequences, roughly a fifth of which show up once; 29% is in the top ten. This specimen was peripheral blood mononuclear cells (PBMCs), taken when the disease was refractory, from a patient treated with antithyroid drugs. Receptors were obtained from a female donor with Graves disease.

This clonotype showed up many times. The chain joins TRBV20-1 to TRBJ2-5, with TRBD1 identical over 8 bases. In germline, CDR1 is DFQATT, CDR2 SNEGSKA (reference sequence). This CDR3 comprises 13 residues. Trimming cost V 0 bases and J 5 bases; bases outside gene matches: 2. CDR3 DNA: TGCAGTGCTAGAGAGGACAGGGCGGAGACCCAGTACTTC. It encodes CSAREDRAETQYF.

This clonotype was found many times. The chain has TRBV28 and TRBJ1-5, with D possibly being TRBD1 (6 bases). Germline V gives CDR1 MDHEN, CDR2 SYDVKM. This CDR3 has 13 residues. The ends were cut back, 5 bases at V and 6 bases at J, with 11 bases in the middle. CDR3 region: CASSRGGSQPQHF. CDR3 DNA sequence: TGTGCCAGCAGTCGGGGGGGCAGTCAGCCCCAGCATTTT.

This clonotype occurred many times. The chain carries TRBV27 and TRBJ1-6, with TRBD1 matching 10 bases. Germline assignment: CDR1 MNHEY and CDR2 SMNVEV (reference sequence). V dropped 6 bases and J dropped 7; count of bases not matched to a gene: 3. This CDR3 contains 14 residues. CDR3 amino acids: CASRTGGGNSPLHF. The DNA for the CDR3 is TGTGCCAGCAGGACAGGGGGCGGGAATTCACCCCTCCACTTT.

The chain is built from TRBV4-1 and TRBJ1-5; D ambiguous. The germline CDR1 and CDR2 sequences are MGHRA and YSYEKL. V lost 1 base and J 6 bases, leaving 7 bases between the germline ends. The CDR3 runs 13 residues. The CDR3 coding sequence is TGCGCCAGCAGCCAAGGCAGGCGTCAGCCCCAGCATTTT. Its protein product is CASSQGRRQPQHF.

This clonotype was seen many times. The chain recombines TRBV15 with TRBJ2-5; D is undetermined. V was shortened by 1 base and J by 0 bases, with 3 bases between the two germline ends. Germline loops: CDR1 LNHNV, CDR2 YYDKDF (reference sequence). This CDR3 has 13 amino acids. Here the CDR3 DNA reads TGTGCCACCAGCAGAGTGTACCAAGAGACCCAGTACTTC. Translation: CATSRVYQETQYF.

To note about this clonotype: An end of the junction does not agree with germline; a read error may underlie this. The rearrangement links TRBV7-2 to TRBJ2-5; TRBD2 matches at 9 bases. In germline, CDR1 is SGHTA, CDR2 FQGNSA. The CDR3 extends over 13 amino acids. CDR3 loop: CASSLGVAGDRFF. The CDR3 nucleotides read TGTGCCAGCAGCTTAGGCGTAGCGGGAGACAGATTCTTC.

The chain carries TRBV4-3 and TRBJ1-2; D may be TRBD1 (5 bases). Between the trimmed V and J ends, which lost 2 bases and 1 base, there was a span of 14 bases. The CDR3 runs to 16 residues. The germline V gene encodes CDR1 LGHNA and CDR2 YSLEER. The CDR3 spells CASSQTLTDFNYGYTF. CDR3 DNA sequence: TGCGCCAGCAGCCAAACCCTGACAGACTTTAACTATGGCTACACCTTC.

This clonotype has only a few counts. The chain has TRBV6-2 or TRBV6-3 and TRBJ2-5; 7 nucleotides agree with TRBD1. Trimming at V came to 5 bases and at J to 5 bases, leaving 8 bases not matched to a gene. CDR1 and CDR2 from the germline V gene are MNHEY and SVGEGT. The CDR3 is 14 amino acids. CDR3 nucleotide sequence: TGTGCCAGCAGTCACCAGGGGGAACTGGAGACCCAGTACTTC. As protein: CASSHQGELETQYF.

There are many counts of this clonotype. The chain uses TRBV7-2 and TRBJ1-5; D is possibly TRBD1 (6 bases). The CDR3 has 16 residues. The germline CDR1 and CDR2 sequences are SGHTA and FQGNSA. Trimming stripped 1 base from V and 0 bases from J, with 10 bases between. The CDR3 loop is CASSLGGGNSNQPQHF. The CDR3 bases are TGTGCCAGCAGCTTAGGAGGGGGGAATAGCAATCAGCCCCAGCATTTT.

This clonotype has ten or more counts. This chain uses TRBV7-2 with TRBJ2-5, with 7 bases that match TRBD2. CDR1 and CDR2 from the germline V gene are SGHTA and FQGNSA. CDR3 length: 13 residues. The ends lost 7 bases at V and 5 bases at J; junction bases unmatched: 7. CDR3 sequence reads: CASKPSGGETQYF. As DNA, the CDR3 is TGTGCCAGCAAGCCGTCCGGGGGGGAGACCCAGTACTTC.

Notes on this clonotype: Likely a read error: the CDR3 ends without its conserved phenylalanine or tryptophan. This rearrangement joins TRBV18 to TRBJ2-5; D perhaps matches TRBD2 (5 bases). CDR3 length equals 16 residues. Germline CDR1 is KGHSH and CDR2 is LQKENI. In DNA form, the CDR3 reads TGTGCCGGCTCACCACCGTTCGGGGAACATTGGGAGACCCAGTACCTC. Translation: CAGSPPFGEHWETQYL.

The chain recombines TRBV5-1 with TRBJ2-5; no firm D call. Germline V gives CDR1 SGHRS, CDR2 YFSETQ. The V gene lost 3 bases and the J gene lost 5 bases, with 11 bases spanning the gap. The CDR3 is made up of 13 amino acids. CDR3 DNA sequence: TGCGCCAGCAGCTCCTCCCCACGGGAGACCCAGTACTTC. Translating it yields CASSSSPRETQYF.

The chain links TRBV27 to TRBJ2-7, with 11 positions matching TRBD1. The CDR3 contains 13 residues. Germline CDR1 reads MNHEY; CDR2 reads SMNVEV (reference sequence). J lost 3 bases, V lost 8 bases, and 3 bases had no gene match. The CDR3: CASGGQGGYEQYF. CDR3 DNA sequence: TGTGCCAGCGGGGGACAGGGGGGCTACGAGCAGTACTTC.

This clonotype occurred a few times. The J gene is TRBJ1-2, the V gene TRBV27; 10 bases align to TRBD1. CDR1 is MNHEY, CDR2 SMNVEV, per germline (reference sequence). The CDR3 extends over 15 amino acids. The V segment lost 3 bases and the J segment 1 base; nucleotides outside the gene matches: 2. As DNA, the CDR3 is TGTGCCAGCAGTTTGGACAGGGGGAATAACTATGGCTACACCTTC. It yields the protein CASSLDRGNNYGYTF.

In this sample, this clonotype turned up many times. The chain couples TRBV20-1 to TRBJ2-5, with a weak D call TRBD1 (5 bases). CDR3 length: 14 residues. From germline, CDR1 is DFQATT and CDR2 SNEGSKA (reference sequence). The germline V and J ends were trimmed by 6 bases and 3 bases, with 17 bases remaining between them. The CDR3 coding sequence is TGCAGTGCATGGAAAGGGGCAGACAAAGAGACCCAGTACTTC. Amino acids: CSAWKGADKETQYF.

This clonotype was detected a few times. The chain is built from TRBV11-2 and TRBJ2-7; D may be TRBD1 (5 bases). Germline V gene sequence: CDR1 SGHAT, CDR2 FQNNGV. V gave up 5 bases and J gave up 0 bases, with 11 bases separating them. This CDR3 region has 14 residues. This chain's CDR3 is CASSSGATSYEQYF. The CDR3 coding sequence is TGTGCCAGCAGCAGTGGGGCCACCTCCTACGAGCAGTACTTC.

This clonotype was picked up a small number of times. V is TRBV6-2 or TRBV6-3 and J is TRBJ1-2; D possibly corresponds to TRBD1 (5 bases). This CDR3 comprises 14 residues. Trimming left V 4 bases short and J 4 bases short, with 13 bases between. Germline CDR1 and CDR2: MNHEY and SVGEGT. The DNA of the CDR3 is TGTGCCAGCAGTTTCGACGGGACTCCCTATGGCTACACCTTC. Translation gives CASSFDGTPYGYTF.

This clonotype appeared a single time. With a much larger clone just one base away, this may be a read error. Here the CDR3 omits its conserved ending phenylalanine or tryptophan, so a read error is the likely source. This chain links TRBV7-3 with TRBJ2-7; 7 bases agree with TRBD2. CDR1 is SGHTA, CDR2 FQGTGA, per germline. This CDR3 is built from 16 residues. V dropped 7 bases and J dropped 6; count of bases not matched to a gene: 18. Here the CDR3 reads CASKRGRPPNASEQYL. DNA of the CDR3: TGTGCCAGCAAGCGGGGCCGCCCTCCCAATGCCTCCGAGCAGTACCTC.

This clonotype has a handful of counts. The chain uses TRBV12-3 or TRBV12-4 and TRBJ2-7, with D unresolved. There are 13 residues in the CDR3. V shed 4 bases and J shed 2 bases, with 9 bases lying between them. DNA for the CDR3: TGTGCCAGCAGTTGGTCAGGCCCCTACGAGCAGTACTTC. Its translation: CASSWSGPYEQYF.

The chain couples TRBV12-3 or TRBV12-4 to TRBJ2-1, with 8 bases that match TRBD2. This CDR3 comprises 14 residues. Unmatched junction bases numbered 9, after V lost 6 bases and J lost 8 bases. Written as DNA, the CDR3 is TGTGCCAGCAGCAAGCGATCGGGGGGGTATGAGCAGTTCTTC. This sequence encodes CASSKRSGGYEQFF.